The 28 T cell receptor beta chains below were found in one sample sequenced in a study of identical twins (TCRdb year 2016). Library generation was performed with 5' RACE. Sequencing relied on an Illumina HiSeq 2000. The raw public data were reprocessed by TCRdb itself: fastp quality trimming at Q25, MiXCR clonotype calling, in-frame beta chains only. Rows with one shared CDR3 protein collapse into an entry with the most common genes and DNA. Within this sample are 420,000 or so distinct CDR3 sequences, with about a fifth of them counted one time only. The leading ten clones occupy around 12% of the sample. The sequenced sample consisted of naive T cells sorted from blood. The cell subset or site label, read with the paper, signifies: cells isolated with a human naive T-cell isolation kit. The receptor set was obtained from a man in his fifties in good health.

There are a few counts of this clonotype. J is TRBJ2-1 and V is TRBV7-9; 9 nucleotides agree with TRBD2. Trimming took 1 base from V and 7 from J; bases not matched to a gene: 8. The CDR3 consists of 16 residues. Germline assignment: CDR1 SEHNR and CDR2 FQNEAQ (reference sequence). The CDR3 DNA is TGTGCCAGCAGCTTAGGATGGCGGGAGGGCCGGAATGAGCAGTTCTTC. Its translation is CASSLGWREGRNEQFF.

This clonotype was found a few times. The genes are TRBV10-2 and TRBJ2-2, with D hard to call. The CDR3 runs to 12 residues. CDR1 and CDR2 (germline): WSHSY, SAAADI. The germline V and J ends were trimmed by 7 bases and 4 bases, with 7 bases remaining between them. The CDR3 here is CASMRGTGELFF. For the CDR3, the DNA is TGCGCCAGCATGAGAGGCACCGGGGAGCTGTTTTTT.

This clonotype was detected a few times. The V and J genes are TRBV27 and TRBJ1-4, with D tentatively TRBD1 (6 bases). CDR3 length equals 14 residues. The V end lost 6 bases, the J end lost 0 bases, and 8 bases lay between the germline ends. Germline CDR1 is MNHEY and CDR2 is SMNVEV (reference sequence). The CDR3 region is CASSRGATNEKLFF. Here the CDR3 DNA reads TGTGCCAGCAGCAGGGGTGCAACTAATGAAAAACTGTTTTTT.

The sample holds a few counts of this clonotype. The chain uses TRBV7-3 and TRBJ2-5; D gene unclear. The CDR3 totals 15 residues. The germline CDR1 and CDR2 sequences are SGHTA and FQGTGA. The V and J ends lost 5 bases and 2 bases respectively, with 15 bases between them. The CDR3 spells CASSQTSGRQETQYF. The CDR3 DNA reads TGTGCCAGCAGCCAAACGTCAGGACGGCAAGAGACCCAGTACTTC. Full variable domain (outside the CDR3, taken from reference TRBV7-3 and TRBJ2-5): GAGVSQTPSNKVTEKGKYVELRCDPISGHTALYWYRQSLGQGPEFLIYFQGTGAADDSGLPNDRFFAVRPEGSVSTLKIQRTERGDSAVYLCASSQTSGRQETQYFGPGTRLLVL.

The sample holds a few counts of this clonotype. This rearrangement joins TRBV29-1 to TRBJ1-2, with D perhaps matching TRBD1 (6 bases). V was pared by 4 bases and J by 8 bases, with 14 bases between. The CDR3 has 12 amino acids. Per the germline V gene, CDR1 is SQVTM and CDR2 is ANQGSEA. CDR3 DNA: TGCAGCGTTGTAGGAGGGGGAAAAGGCTACACCTTC. Protein product: CSVVGGGKGYTF.

The rearrangement joins TRBV7-8 to TRBJ2-1, with 8 bases that match TRBD2. CDR3 size: 18 residues. CDR1 and CDR2 from the germline V gene are SGHVS and FQNEAQ. V lost 1 base, J lost 4 bases, and 12 bases stayed unmatched. The CDR3 coding sequence is TGTGCCAGCAGCTTAGGTCCTCTTGGCGGGGGGCCTTACAATGAGCAGTTCTTC. It specifies CASSLGPLGGGPYNEQFF.

This clonotype was detected a few times. The chain uses TRBV12-3 or TRBV12-4 and TRBJ2-5; unclear D gene. V was cut by 7 bases and J by 5 bases, with 5 bases left in between. The CDR3 extends over 10 amino acids. The CDR3 sequence: CASKGETQYF. The DNA for the CDR3 is TGTGCCAGCAAGGGTGAGACCCAGTACTTC.

A few counts support this clonotype. This rearrangement joins TRBV5-6 to TRBJ2-1; maybe TRBD1 (6 bases). Trimming shortened V by 0 bases and J by 3 bases, and 10 bases separated the two germline ends. The CDR3 runs to 15 residues. Germline lookup yields CDR1 SGHDT and CDR2 YYEEEE. The CDR3 coding sequence is TGTGCCAGCAGCTTGGCAGGACAGCTCTACAATGAGCAGTTCTTC. This translates into CASSLAGQLYNEQFF.

In its sample, this clonotype was seen a few times. This chain connects TRBV27 to TRBJ1-5, with D unclear. The CDR3 covers 13 residues. V lost 6 bases, J lost 6 bases, and 12 bases lay in between. Germline V lookup: CDR1 MNHEY, CDR2 SMNVEV (reference sequence). Written as DNA, the CDR3 is TGTGCCAGCAGCCCCGCGTCGGGTCAGCCCCAGCATTTT. Amino acids: CASSPASGQPQHF.

This clonotype was seen more than once but under ten times. The gene calls are TRBV12-3 or TRBV12-4 and TRBJ1-1; D remains ambiguous. The length of the CDR3 is 14 residues. V was pared by 1 base and J by 5 bases, with 11 bases between. CDR3 nucleotide sequence: TGTGCCAGCAGTTTAGTCTATACGGGGACTGAAGCTTTCTTT. This codes for CASSLVYTGTEAFF.

This clonotype has ten or more counts. The chain is built from TRBV29-1 and TRBJ2-7; D is uncertain. Trimming removed 2 bases from V and 1 base from J, with 6 bases in between. Germline CDR1 is SQVTM and CDR2 is ANQGSEA. This CDR3 has 12 amino acids. The CDR3 coding sequence is TGCAGCGTTGAAAACGCGTCCTACGAGCAGTACTTC. Protein product: CSVENASYEQYF.

This clonotype was recorded at least ten times. The V gene is TRBV20-1, the J gene TRBJ2-7; 9 nucleotides line up with TRBD1. The trim removed 4 bases at V and 5 bases at J, leaving 6 bases unmatched. The length of the CDR3 is 13 residues. Germline-derived CDR1 and CDR2 are DFQATT and SNEGSKA (reference sequence). CDR3 sequence (DNA): TGCAGTGCTATGGGACAGGGTGTTGACGAGCAGTACTTC. It translates to CSAMGQGVDEQYF.

This clonotype was detected many times. The chain combines TRBV4-2 with TRBJ2-2; TRBD2 agrees at 8 bases. Germline V CDR1 and CDR2: LGHNA, YNFKEQ. The CDR3 has 16 residues. The ends lost 3 bases at V and 5 bases at J; junction bases unmatched: 8. The CDR3 region is CASSQESGGNTGELFF. For the CDR3, the DNA is TGTGCCAGCAGCCAGGAGAGCGGGGGAAATACCGGGGAGCTGTTTTTT.

V and J are TRBV20-1 and TRBJ2-3; 12 bases align to TRBD2. The CDR3 is 18 residues long. The V gene's germline CDR1 is DFQATT and CDR2 SNEGSKA (reference sequence). V lost 1 base and J lost 3; bases outside the gene matches: 11. CDR3: CSARAHSSGGAWTDTQYF. CDR3 DNA: TGCAGTGCTAGAGCCCATTCTAGCGGGGGGGCATGGACAGATACGCAGTATTTT.

The sample holds many counts of this clonotype. CDR3 in DNA: TGTGCCAGCTTTGGGCTAGCGGACAATGAGCAGTTCTTC. It is translated as CASFGLADNEQFF. V is TRBV6-1 and J is TRBJ2-1, with TRBD2 matching 7 bases. The germline gives CDR1 MNHNS, CDR2 SASEGT. V dropped 8 bases and J dropped 5; count of bases not matched to a gene: 6. The length of the CDR3 is 13 residues.

This clonotype came up a few times. V gene TRBV15 combines with J gene TRBJ1-5; no firm D call. The V end lost 0 bases, the J end lost 7 bases, and 16 bases lay between the germline ends. The CDR3 contains 16 residues. CDR1 is LNHNV and CDR2 is YYDKDF in the germline V gene (reference sequence). The CDR3 is CATSRDQRVPPQPQHF. In DNA form, the CDR3 reads TGTGCCACCAGCAGAGATCAGAGGGTTCCCCCACAGCCCCAGCATTTT.

This clonotype was observed many times. The chain has TRBV5-1 and TRBJ1-3, with no clear D. The CDR3 covers 16 residues. With 2 bases removed from V and 0 bases from J, the gap between germline ends came to 12 bases. Germline loops: CDR1 SGHRS, CDR2 YFSETQ. The CDR3 region has the DNA TGCGCCAGCAGCTTAGGATCCTTGAGCTCTGGAAACACCATATATTTT. It translates to CASSLGSLSSGNTIYF.

This rearrangement joins TRBV5-1 to TRBJ2-7; a possible D gene is TRBD2 (6 bases). Trimming took off 0 bases at V and 6 bases at J, with 7 bases between the two ends. The CDR3 length is 12 residues. Germline V gives CDR1 SGHRS, CDR2 YFSETQ. The CDR3 DNA is TGCGCCAGCAGCTTGGTCGGGGGCGAGCAGTACTTC. It specifies CASSLVGGEQYF.

This clonotype has a handful of counts. This rearrangement joins TRBV5-1 to TRBJ2-1, with 15 bases aligning to TRBD2. The CDR3 length is 17 residues. The V segment lost 0 bases and the J segment 4 bases; nucleotides outside the gene matches: 2. The germline CDR1 and CDR2 sequences are SGHRS and YFSETQ. CDR3 protein: CASSLGGTSGGYNEQFF. The DNA of the CDR3 is TGCGCCAGCAGCTTGGGAGGGACTAGCGGGGGGTACAATGAGCAGTTCTTC.

In this sample, this clonotype turned up many times. The rearrangement uses TRBV4-2 and TRBJ2-5; tentative D call: TRBD1 (6 bases). The CDR3 extends over 15 amino acids. Germline V gene data show CDR1 as LGHNA and CDR2 as YNFKEQ. Trimming removed 1 base at V and 1 base at J, with 10 bases between. The CDR3 loop reads CASSQALTGQETQYF. The CDR3 DNA follows: TGTGCCAGCAGCCAAGCCCTGACAGGCCAAGAGACCCAGTACTTC.

This clonotype was counted ten times or more. J is TRBJ2-1 and V is TRBV12-3 or TRBV12-4, with 11 bases identical to TRBD2. The CDR3 runs 14 residues. V lost 3 bases, J lost 7 bases, and 2 bases stayed unmatched. CDR3 amino acids: CASSFTSGGNEQFF. CDR3 sequence (DNA): TGTGCCAGCAGTTTCACTAGCGGGGGAAATGAGCAGTTCTTC.

This clonotype appeared a single time. The CDR3 DNA is TGTGCCAGCAGAAGGGGCAACTATAATTCACCCCTCCACTTT. It yields the protein CASRRGNYNSPLHF. The chain combines TRBV25-1 with TRBJ1-6, with a weak D call TRBD1 (5 bases). V was shortened by 6 bases and J by 3 bases, with 9 bases between the two germline ends. Germline V lookup: CDR1 MGHDK, CDR2 SYGVNS. The CDR3 is 14 amino acids.

This clonotype appeared a few times. DNA for the CDR3: TGCAGCGTTGAAGTGGGGATAGGGCACAACACCGGGGAGCTGTTTTTT. Amino acid sequence: CSVEVGIGHNTGELFF. The genes are TRBV29-1 and TRBJ2-2; D unclear. This CDR3 contains 16 residues. Germline CDR1 is SQVTM and CDR2 is ANQGSEA. Trimming cost V 1 base and J 2 bases, with 14 bases left between them.

This chain connects TRBV4-2 to TRBJ2-1, with a possible D match to TRBD2 (5 bases). Trimming left V 2 bases short and J 9 bases short, with 14 bases between. The germline V gene encodes CDR1 LGHNA and CDR2 YNFKEQ. The CDR3 runs to 14 residues. As DNA, the CDR3 is TGTGCCAGCAGCCAACCCCCCGGTCGGGGTGAGCAGTTCTTC. It translates to CASSQPPGRGEQFF.

The chain combines TRBV2 with TRBJ2-1, with a weak D call TRBD2 (7 bases). The CDR3 totals 15 residues. From germline, CDR1 is SNHLY and CDR2 FYNNEI. V was shortened by 10 bases and J by 7 bases, with 23 bases between the two germline ends. The CDR3 bases are TGTGCCACGTTAAATAGGGGGGGGCCGAGTAATGAGCAGTTCTTC. It yields the protein CATLNRGGPSNEQFF.

This clonotype was observed a few times. V is TRBV6-2 or TRBV6-3 and J is TRBJ2-1, with a tentative D call TRBD2 (6 bases). V lost 2 bases, J lost 6 bases, and 23 bases lay in between. Germline V gives CDR1 MNHEY, CDR2 SVGEGT. The CDR3 extends over 18 amino acids. This chain's CDR3 is CASSYQSRGINLGNEQFF. The CDR3 DNA reads as TGTGCCAGCAGTTACCAGAGTCGCGGGATTAACTTGGGCAATGAGCAGTTCTTC.

This rearrangement joins TRBV3-1 to TRBJ2-7; 9 bases agree with TRBD2. Germline V gene data show CDR1 as LGHDT and CDR2 as YNNKEL (reference sequence). The CDR3 has 16 amino acids. J gave up 4 bases and V 2 bases, and 9 bases lay outside the gene matches. DNA of the CDR3: TGTGCCAGCAGCCAACGTCTAGCGGGGATTAGTTACGAGCAGTACTTC. Protein: CASSQRLAGISYEQYF.

This clonotype turned up a few times. This chain links TRBV7-3 with TRBJ2-1; 7 bases line up with TRBD2. CDR3 length: 12 amino acids. From germline, CDR1 is SGHTA and CDR2 FQGTGA. V shed 2 bases, J shed 10 bases, and the junction held 2 bases outside the gene matches. The CDR3 here is CASSLGEGEQFF. The CDR3 DNA is TGTGCCAGCAGCTTAGGGGAGGGAGAGCAGTTCTTC. The whole variable domain, remainder taken from reference TRBV7-3 and TRBJ2-1, is GAGVSQTPSNKVTEKGKYVELRCDPISGHTALYWYRQSLGQGPEFLIYFQGTGAADDSGLPNDRFFAVRPEGSVSTLKIQRTERGDSAVYLCASSLGEGEQFFGPGTRLTVL.